This T cell receptor beta chain was retrieved from a study of control samples from healthy donors and cancer patients. Profiled with immunoSEQ multiplex PCR; TCRdb holds only in-frame clones, not every one. The table includes about 94,000 clones, around nine tenths detected once. Germline V gene sequence: CDR1 SGHDT, CDR2 YYEEEE. The CDR3 runs to 15 residues. V was pared by 4 bases and J by 1 base, with 14 bases between. The origin of this receptor is a woman under 30 in good health. The rearrangement uses TRBV5-6 and TRBJ1-1; D remains unclear. The sample comprised blood. This CDR3 reads CASSGLGQGNTEAFF. The CDR3 nucleotides are TGTGCCAGCAGCGGACTAGGGCAAGGGAACACTGAAGCTTTCTTT.